A selection of T cell receptor beta chains follows, all from one sample in a study of cytomegalovirus exposure and HLA in healthy donors. TCRdb's table, derived via immunoSEQ multiplex PCR, lists solely in-frame clones and lacks some. This table has about 61,000 clones, roughly nine tenths appearing once. Sequencing was performed on PBMCs. The receptors come from a young man in good health and CMV-seropositive. CDR3s include the opening cysteine and the closing phenylalanine or tryptophan. The D gene is left open where the match is weak. Where a row states a size, it is once, few, many or the class of an expanded clone; other rows omit it.

>TRBJ2-3|TRBD2|NA|TRBV19
TGTGCCAGTAGTATGGGGACTAGCGGTTTCACAGATACGCAGTATTTT
CASSMGTSGFTDTQYF
>TRBJ2-7|NA|NA|TRBV14
TGTGCCAGCAGCCGTCACGGGATACTTCCCTACGAGCAGTACTTC
CASSRHGILPYEQYF
>TRBJ1-5|NA|NA|TRBV5-5
TGTGCCAGCAGCTCCGCGGGGGTGAGCAATCAGCCCCAGCATTTT
CASSSAGVSNQPQHF
>TRBJ2-1|NA|once|TRBV6-5
TGTGCCAGCAGGGGCGGGAACGGCTATGAGCAGTTCTTC
CASRGGNGYEQFF
>TRBJ1-2|NA|NA|TRBV29-1
TGCAGCGTTGAAGACTTAAGGGGTGGCTACACCTTC
CSVEDLRGGYTF
>TRBJ1-5|NA|NA|TRBV6-5
TGTGCCAGCAGTTACTCGGGAGGGAATCAGCCCCAGCATTTT
CASSYSGGNQPQHF
>TRBJ2-1|NA|NA|TRBV2
TGTGCCAGCAGTGTAACAGAGAATGAGCAGTTCTTC
CASSVTENEQFF
>TRBJ2-2|NA|NA|TRBV7-9
TGTGCCAGCAGCTTTAGCCTCACCGGGGAGCTGTTTTTT
CASSFSLTGELFF
>TRBJ2-5|TRBD2|NA|TRBV5-1
TGCGCCAGCAGCCCGACTAGCGGGACGTTGCGGCAAGAGACCCAGTACTTC
CASSPTSGTLRQETQYF
>TRBJ1-1|TRBD1|NA|TRBV19
TGTGTCACAGGGGACGCGAACACTGAAGCTTTCTTT
CVTGDANTEAFF
>TRBJ2-1|NA|few|TRBV28
TGTGCCAGCATCCCTCAGGGGCCTTTTGGCGATGAGCAGTTCTTC
CASIPQGPFGDEQFF
>TRBJ2-7|TRBD1|NA|TRBV28
TGTGCCAGCAGCCGACAGGGGGCCCCTCTCTACGAGCAGTACTTC
CASSRQGAPLYEQYF
>TRBJ2-7|TRBD1|once|TRBV7-2
TGTGCCAGCAGCTCCCCAGGACAGGGGGCGCCCGAGCAGTACTTC
CASSSPGQGAPEQYF
>TRBJ2-2|TRBD2|NA|TRBV9
TGTGCCAGCAGCCCCAGGACTAGCATGATCACCGGGGAGCTGTTTTTT
CASSPRTSMITGELFF
>TRBJ1-1|TRBD1|few|TRBV6-5
TGTGCCAGCAAAGCAGACAGGGGGAACACTGAAGCTTTCTTT
CASKADRGNTEAFF
>TRBJ1-5|NA|NA|TRBV6-1
TGTGCCAGCAGTGACCGGGTCCCTAGCAATCAGTCCCAGCATTTT
CASSDRVPSNQSQHF
>TRBJ1-1|TRBD1|once|TRBV29-1
TGCAGCGCCGTATACAGGGGGACGAACACTGAAGCTTTCTTT
CSAVYRGTNTEAFF
>TRBJ2-7|TRBD1|once|TRBV19
TGTGCCAGTAGTACATGGGGACAGGGCCACGAGCAGTACTTC
CASSTWGQGHEQYF
>TRBJ2-7|TRBD1|NA|TRBV6-5
TGTGCCAGCAGTCGGGACAGGGGGAAAGACGAGCAGTACTTC
CASSRDRGKDEQYF
>TRBJ2-7|TRBD2|NA|TRBV5-1
TGCGCCAGCAGTTCTAACGCGGGAGGGATGGTGGAGCAGTACTTC
CASSSNAGGMVEQYF
>TRBJ2-4|NA|NA|TRBV27
TGTGCCAGCAGTTTATTCGGCAGGGGGGTAGCCAAAAACATTCAGTACTTC
CASSLFGRGVAKNIQYF
>TRBJ2-7|NA|NA|TRBV7-6
TGTGCCAGCAGCTTAGCTGACAGATACGAGCAGTACTTC
CASSLADRYEQYF
>TRBJ1-5|NA|NA|TRBV14
TGTGCCAGCAGCCAAGCGGGTCAGCCCCAGCATTTT
CASSQAGQPQHF
>TRBJ1-4|NA|NA|TRBV28
TGTGCCAGCAAGGTGGCGCGAGGAGAAAAACTGTTTTTT
CASKVARGEKLFF
>TRBJ1-6|TRBD1|NA|TRBV28
TGTGCCAGCAGTTTCGGGACAGGGGGATCACCCCTCCACTTT
CASSFGTGGSPLHF
>TRBJ2-3|NA|NA|TRBV7-9
TGTGCCAGCAGCTTTAGCGGAACAGATACGCAGTATTTT
CASSFSGTDTQYF
>TRBJ1-3|NA|NA|TRBV5-1
TGCGCCAGCAGCTTGGAACCGCTACCTTCTGGAAACACCATATATTTT
CASSLEPLPSGNTIYF
>TRBJ1-4|NA|once|TRBV30
TGTGCCTGGAGTGTAGGGGGACCTAATGAAAAACTGTTTTTT
CAWSVGGPNEKLFF
>TRBJ1-2|NA|NA|TRBV7-9
TGTGCCAGCAGCTTACCCAGGGAACAAAACTATGGCTACACCTTC
CASSLPREQNYGYTF
>TRBJ2-5|TRBD2|NA|TRBV9
TGTGCCAGCAGCGTAGGCCAGGGACTAGCGTTTCAAGAGACCCAGTACTTC
CASSVGQGLAFQETQYF
>TRBJ1-4|NA|NA|TRBV11-1
TGTGCCAGCAGCTTAAATCCGGTTACTGCAACTAATGAAAAACTGTTTTTT
CASSLNPVTATNEKLFF
>TRBJ2-3|NA|once|TRBV7-2
TGTGCCAGCAGCGTCCGGGACTTCACTAGCACAGATACGCAGTATTTT
CASSVRDFTSTDTQYF
>TRBJ2-3|TRBD2|NA|TRBV5-1
TGCGCCAGCAGCTTGTCCCTAGCGGGAGTAGGCACAGATACGCAGTATTTT
CASSLSLAGVGTDTQYF
>TRBJ2-5|NA|NA|TRBV2
TGTGCCAGCAGGCTCTGGGGCCTTGAGACCCAGTACTTC
CASRLWGLETQYF
>TRBJ1-4|NA|once|TRBV6-5
TGTGCCAGCAGTTACTCGAGCGGTGGGACTAATGAAAAACTGTTTTTT
CASSYSSGGTNEKLFF
>TRBJ2-7|NA|NA|TRBV2
TGTGCCAGCAGTTTAGACAGTAACTCCTACGAGCAGTACTTC
CASSLDSNSYEQYF
>TRBJ1-2|NA|NA|TRBV21-1
TGTGCCAGCAGCAGGGGAGGAACCTATGGCTACACCTTC
CASSRGGTYGYTF
>TRBJ1-5|TRBD1|NA|TRBV2
TGTGCCAGCAGCGTTGGACAGGGACCTATGTATTTT
CASSVGQGPMYF
>TRBJ2-7|TRBD2|NA|TRBV6-1
TGTGCCAGTGCGGCCAGCGGGATTGGCGAGCAGTACTTC
CASAASGIGEQYF
>TRBJ1-2|NA|NA|TRBV6-1
TGTGCCAGCAGTCTCCAGGGCGGCCCAAACTATGGCTACACCTTC
CASSLQGGPNYGYTF
>TRBJ1-4|TRBD1|NA|TRBV28
TGTGCCAGCAGTCGATCGGGACAGGGGGGGGAAAAACTGTTTTTT
CASSRSGQGGEKLFF
>TRBJ2-3|TRBD1|NA|TRBV30
TGTGCCTGGACAGGGGGATATGATACGCAGTATTTT
CAWTGGYDTQYF